The rows below give T cell receptor beta chains drawn from one sample of a study of CD8+ T cells in alopecia areata. Using immunoSEQ multiplex PCR, the repertoire was profiled, and TCRdb retains in-frame clones only, with some absent. The sample contains 200,000 to 250,000 clones, under 60% of which appear only once. The sequencing here drew on CD4+ T cells sorted from blood, taken at week 4, from a patient treated with tofacitinib. Every receptor here comes from a human donor with alopecia areata. CDR3s include the opening cysteine and the closing phenylalanine or tryptophan. The D gene is left open where the match is weak. For some rows the clone size is stated as once, few or many, or as a class when expanded; others skip it.

clone size,V gene,J gene,D gene,CDR3 protein,CDR3 DNA
few,TRBV6-5,TRBJ2-6,-,CASSYSGANVLTF,TGTGCCAGCAGTTACTCTGGGGCCAACGTCCTGACTTTC
once,TRBV29-1,TRBJ2-7,TRBD1,CSATSKGTGGEQYF,TGCAGCGCTACTTCGAAAGGGACAGGGGGCGAGCAGTACTTC
-,TRBV1,TRBJ2-7,-,CTSSLRTGTDYSYEQYF,TGCACCAGCAGCCTTCGGACAGGCACCGACTACTCCTACGAGCAGTACTTC
-,TRBV7-2,TRBJ2-3,-,CASSLGPLTRYTQYF,TGTGCCAGCAGCTTAGGCCCCCTAACTAGATATACGCAGTATTTT
few,TRBV2,TRBJ2-5,-,CASRLRETQYF,TGTGCCAGCAGATTGAGGGAGACCCAGTACTTC
few,TRBV9,TRBJ1-1,-,CASSAGPVAEAFF,TGTGCCAGCAGCGCGGGGCCTGTCGCTGAAGCTTTCTTT
few,TRBV14,TRBJ2-7,-,CASSQPGGKGEQYF,TGTGCCAGCAGCCAGCCCGGGGGCAAGGGCGAGCAGTACTTC
few,TRBV29-1,TRBJ2-7,TRBD1,CSTRDRGTYEQYF,TGCAGCACTCGGGACAGGGGAACCTACGAGCAGTACTTC
-,TRBV27,TRBJ1-1,-,CASSLSTAYEGTEAFF,TGTGCCAGCAGTTTATCGACAGCGTACGAGGGCACTGAAGCTTTCTTT
few,TRBV2,TRBJ2-7,-,CASTPEDRQYF,TGTGCCAGCACTCCCGAAGACCGGCAGTACTTC
-,TRBV30,TRBJ1-2,-,CAWQTASYGYTF,TGTGCCTGGCAGACAGCGTCCTATGGCTACACCTTC
-,TRBV7-9,TRBJ1-2,-,CASSLGQGYGYTF,TGTGCCAGCAGCTTGGGGCAGGGCTATGGCTACACCTTC
few,TRBV7-2,TRBJ1-6,-,CASSQRGGISPLHF,TGTGCCAGCAGCCAACGGGGAGGGATATCACCCCTCCACTTT
once,TRBV7-2,TRBJ1-2,-,CASSIQGPNNYGYTF,TGTGCCAGCAGCATACAGGGCCCAAATAACTATGGCTACACCTTC
-,TRBV13,TRBJ1-1,-,CASSFLSANTEAFF,TGTGCCAGCAGCTTCCTATCAGCAAACACTGAAGCTTTCTTT
-,TRBV30,TRBJ2-3,TRBD2,CAWNPGLAGETGTDTQYF,TGTGCCTGGAACCCTGGGCTAGCGGGGGAGACGGGCACAGATACGCAGTATTTT
-,TRBV2,TRBJ1-1,-,CASNPPGRETTEAFF,TGTGCCAGCAATCCACCGGGGCGGGAGACCACTGAAGCTTTCTTT
-,TRBV5-1,TRBJ2-5,TRBD1,CASSTGTGAETQYF,TGCGCCAGCAGCACGGGGACAGGGGCGGAGACCCAGTACTTC